These 7 T cell receptor beta chains were sequenced from one sample in a study of T cells in localized non-small cell lung cancer. The protocol was immunoSEQ multiplex PCR, while the TCRdb copy is restricted to in-frame clones and leaves out a portion. The sample comprises 75,000 to 95,000 clones, about 78% of which are singletons, and 15% to 20% rests with the top ten. The specimen was PBMCs, collected before any cancer treatment. The receptor source for this set is a man aged 35-69 years with stage II squamous cell lung carcinoma.

The rearrangement uses TRBV7-9 and TRBJ2-7, with D perhaps given as TRBD1 or TRBD2 (6 bases each). V was cut by 6 bases and J by 6 bases, with 12 bases left in between. This CDR3 is 12 amino acids long. CDR1 and CDR2 from the germline V gene are SEHNR and FQNEAQ (reference sequence). In DNA, the CDR3 is TGTGCCAGCAGACTAGGGGGGCGCGAGCAGTACTTC. This sequence encodes CASRLGGREQYF. The full variable domain, its missing parts supplied by reference TRBV7-9 and TRBJ2-7, is DTGVSQNPRHKITKRGQNVTFRCDPISEHNRLYWYRQTLGQGPEFLTYFQNEAQLEKSRLLSDRFSAERPKGSFSTLEIQRTEQGDSAMYLCASRLGGREQYFGPGTRLTVT.

The chain is built from TRBV7-9 and TRBJ2-7; D not resolved. The germline V gene encodes CDR1 SEHNR and CDR2 FQNEAQ (reference sequence). This CDR3 has 15 residues. Deletions cut 4 bases from V and 1 base from J, with 14 bases between. The chain's CDR3 is CASSSLRRSSYEQYF. The CDR3 DNA sequence: TGTGCCAGCAGCTCACTCCGCCGCTCGTCCTACGAGCAGTACTTC.

The chain links TRBV11-2 to TRBJ2-3; no clear D gene. V was pared by 3 bases and J by 1 base, with 11 bases between. The CDR3 contains 15 residues. CDR1 and CDR2 (germline): SGHAT, FQNNGV. CDR3 protein: CASSLRVPGTDTQYF. CDR3 sequence (DNA): TGTGCCAGCAGCTTGAGAGTCCCGGGCACAGATACGCAGTATTTT. Drawing the rest from reference TRBV11-2 and TRBJ2-3, the complete variable domain is EAGVAQSPRYKIIEKRQSVAFWCNPISGHATLYWYQQILGQGPKLLIQFQNNGVVDDSQLPKDRFSAERLKGVDSTLKIQPAKLEDSAVYLCASSLRVPGTDTQYFGPGTRLTVL.

V and J are TRBV18 and TRBJ2-1; TRBD2 might be the D (5 bases). The V gene's germline CDR1 is KGHSH and CDR2 LQKENI. This CDR3 spans 14 amino acids. Trimming took off 6 bases at V and 4 bases at J, with 13 bases between the two ends. CDR3 DNA sequence: TGTGCCAGCTCCGCCACGGCGGGTTACAATGAGCAGTTCTTC. It encodes CASSATAGYNEQFF.

V is TRBV10-1 and J is TRBJ2-5; D uncertain. CDR1 and CDR2 from the germline V gene are WNHNN and SYGVQD (reference sequence). The ends were cut back, 2 bases at V and 14 bases at J, with 9 bases in the middle. The CDR3 runs to 10 residues. The CDR3 reads CASSEGVVYF. CDR3 nucleotide sequence: TGCGCCAGCAGTGAGGGGGTGGTCTACTTC.

This sequence joins TRBV19 and TRBJ1-2; D ambiguous. Germline-derived CDR1 and CDR2 are LNHDA and SQIVND (reference sequence). CDR3 length: 15 amino acids. Trimming stripped 0 bases from V and 4 bases from J, with 12 bases between. Here the CDR3 reads CASSIDQTPSYGYTF. The CDR3 region has the DNA TGTGCCAGTAGTATAGATCAGACACCGTCCTATGGCTACACCTTC.

The chain employs TRBV5-6 and TRBJ2-7; D is ambiguous. Germline-derived CDR1 and CDR2 are SGHDT and YYEEEE. The CDR3 totals 13 residues. V lost 4 bases and J lost 3, with 11 bases in between. The CDR3 DNA reads as TGTGCCAGCAGCCTACTGGGAAACTACGAGCAGTACTTC. This sequence encodes CASSLLGNYEQYF.